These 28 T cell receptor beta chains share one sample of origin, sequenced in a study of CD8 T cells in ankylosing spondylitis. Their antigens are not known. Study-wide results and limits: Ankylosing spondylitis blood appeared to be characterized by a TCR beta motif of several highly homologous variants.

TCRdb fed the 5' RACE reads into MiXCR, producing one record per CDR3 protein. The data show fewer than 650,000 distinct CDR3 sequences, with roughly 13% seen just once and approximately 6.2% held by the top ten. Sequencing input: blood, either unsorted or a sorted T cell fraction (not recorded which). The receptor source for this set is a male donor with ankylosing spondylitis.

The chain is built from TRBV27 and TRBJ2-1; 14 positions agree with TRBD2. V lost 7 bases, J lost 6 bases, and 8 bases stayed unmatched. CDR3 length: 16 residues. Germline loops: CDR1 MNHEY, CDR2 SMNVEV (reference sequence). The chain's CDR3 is CASMSEGLAGANEQFF. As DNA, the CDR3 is TGTGCCAGCATGTCGGAGGGACTAGCGGGAGCCAATGAGCAGTTCTTC.

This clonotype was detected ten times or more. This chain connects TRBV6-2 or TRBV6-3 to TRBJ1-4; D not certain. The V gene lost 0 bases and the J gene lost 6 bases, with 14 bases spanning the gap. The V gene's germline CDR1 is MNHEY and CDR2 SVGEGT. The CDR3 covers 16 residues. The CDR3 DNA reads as TGTGCCAGCAGTTACTCACGTTCGGACTTCGATGAAAAACTGTTTTTT. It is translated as CASSYSRSDFDEKLFF.

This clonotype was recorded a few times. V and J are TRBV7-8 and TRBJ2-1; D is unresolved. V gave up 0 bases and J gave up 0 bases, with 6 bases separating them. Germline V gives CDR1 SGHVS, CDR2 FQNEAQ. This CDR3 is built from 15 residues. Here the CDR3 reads CASSLARPSYNEQFF. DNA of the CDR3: TGTGCCAGCAGCTTAGCGCGCCCCTCCTACAATGAGCAGTTCTTC.

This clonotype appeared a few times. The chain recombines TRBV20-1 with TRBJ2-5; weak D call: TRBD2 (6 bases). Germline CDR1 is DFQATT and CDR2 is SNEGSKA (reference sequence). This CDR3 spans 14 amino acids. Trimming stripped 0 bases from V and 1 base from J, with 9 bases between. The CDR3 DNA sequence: TGCAGTGCTAGAGATTGGGACTCCCAAGAGACCCAGTACTTC. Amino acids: CSARDWDSQETQYF.

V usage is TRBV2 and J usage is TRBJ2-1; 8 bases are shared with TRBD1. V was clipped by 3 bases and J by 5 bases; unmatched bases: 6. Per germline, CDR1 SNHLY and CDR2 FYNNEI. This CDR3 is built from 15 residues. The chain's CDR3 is CASSETGQANNEQFF. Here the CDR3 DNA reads TGTGCCAGCAGTGAGACGGGACAGGCCAACAATGAGCAGTTCTTC.

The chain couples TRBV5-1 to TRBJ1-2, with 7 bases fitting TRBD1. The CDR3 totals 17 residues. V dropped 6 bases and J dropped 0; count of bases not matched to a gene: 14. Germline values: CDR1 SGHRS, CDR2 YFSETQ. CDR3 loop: CASTLSGTVTSNYGYTF. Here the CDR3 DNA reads TGCGCCAGCACCTTATCCGGGACAGTCACCTCTAACTATGGCTACACCTTC.

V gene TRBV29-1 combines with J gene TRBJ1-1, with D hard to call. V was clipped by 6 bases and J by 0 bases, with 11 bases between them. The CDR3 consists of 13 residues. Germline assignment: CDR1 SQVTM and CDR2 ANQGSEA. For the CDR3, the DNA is TGCAGCGTCGAGACGGCAATGAACACTGAAGCTTTCTTT. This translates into CSVETAMNTEAFF.

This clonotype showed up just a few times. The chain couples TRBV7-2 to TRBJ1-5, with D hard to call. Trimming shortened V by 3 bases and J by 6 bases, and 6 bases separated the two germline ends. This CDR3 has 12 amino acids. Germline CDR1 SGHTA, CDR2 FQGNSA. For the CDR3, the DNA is TGTGCCAGCAGCTTCGATGGTCAGCCCCAGCATTTT. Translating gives CASSFDGQPQHF.

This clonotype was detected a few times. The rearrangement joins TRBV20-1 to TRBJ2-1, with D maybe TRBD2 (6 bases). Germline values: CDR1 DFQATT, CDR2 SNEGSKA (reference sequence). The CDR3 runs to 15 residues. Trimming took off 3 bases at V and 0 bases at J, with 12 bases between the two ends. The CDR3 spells CSARARRGSYNEQFF. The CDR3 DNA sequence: TGCAGTGCTAGGGCCCGGCGGGGCTCCTACAATGAGCAGTTCTTC.

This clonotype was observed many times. CDR3 in DNA: TGTGCCAGCAGCCCCGGAGGGCTGGGACTAGCGGGACGGGCCTACGAGCAGTACTTC. This translates into CASSPGGLGLAGRAYEQYF. The chain combines TRBV27 with TRBJ2-7, with 13 bases lining up with TRBD2. Germline CDR1 MNHEY, CDR2 SMNVEV (reference sequence). CDR3 length: 19 residues. Trimming removed 6 bases from V and 2 bases from J; junction bases left unmatched: 16.

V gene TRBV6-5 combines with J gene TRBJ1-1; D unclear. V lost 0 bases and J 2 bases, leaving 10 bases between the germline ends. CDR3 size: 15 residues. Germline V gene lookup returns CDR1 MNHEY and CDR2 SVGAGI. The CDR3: CASSYSFPSNTEAFF. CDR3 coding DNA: TGTGCCAGCAGTTACTCGTTTCCTTCAAACACTGAAGCTTTCTTT.

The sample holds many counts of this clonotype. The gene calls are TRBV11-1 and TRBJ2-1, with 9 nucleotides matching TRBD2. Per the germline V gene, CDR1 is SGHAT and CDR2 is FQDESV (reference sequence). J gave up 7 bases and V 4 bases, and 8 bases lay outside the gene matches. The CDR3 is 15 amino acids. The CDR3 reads CASSSVASGKNEQFF. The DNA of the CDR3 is TGTGCCAGCAGCTCAGTAGCTAGCGGGAAGAATGAGCAGTTCTTC.

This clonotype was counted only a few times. Here the CDR3 reads CASSSRTGMGEQFF. The DNA for the CDR3 is TGTGCCAGCAGCTCCCGGACAGGGATGGGTGAGCAGTTCTTC. The chain employs TRBV7-9 and TRBJ2-1, with TRBD1 identical over 8 bases. This CDR3 is built from 14 residues. The V and J ends lost 4 bases and 9 bases, in that order; junction bases with no gene match: 8. Germline V gene sequence: CDR1 SEHNR, CDR2 FQNEAQ (reference sequence).

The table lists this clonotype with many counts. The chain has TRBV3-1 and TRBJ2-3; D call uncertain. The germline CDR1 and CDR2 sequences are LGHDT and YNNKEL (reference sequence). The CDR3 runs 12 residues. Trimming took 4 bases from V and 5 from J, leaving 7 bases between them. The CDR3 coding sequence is TGTGCCAGCAGCCCAAGTGGAGATACGCAGTATTTT. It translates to CASSPSGDTQYF.

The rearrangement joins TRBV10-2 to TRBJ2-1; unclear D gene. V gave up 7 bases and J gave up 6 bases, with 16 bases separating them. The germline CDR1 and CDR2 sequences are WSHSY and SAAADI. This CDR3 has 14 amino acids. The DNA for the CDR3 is TGCGCCAGCACCGAGTGGGTGATTCCCAATGAGCAGTTCTTC. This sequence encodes CASTEWVIPNEQFF.

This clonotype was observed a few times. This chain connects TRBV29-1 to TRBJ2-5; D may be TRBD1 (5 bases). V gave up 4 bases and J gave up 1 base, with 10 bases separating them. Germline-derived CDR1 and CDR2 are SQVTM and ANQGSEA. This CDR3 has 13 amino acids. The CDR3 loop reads CSVGADSQETQYF. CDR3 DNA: TGCAGCGTTGGGGCCGACAGCCAAGAGACCCAGTACTTC.

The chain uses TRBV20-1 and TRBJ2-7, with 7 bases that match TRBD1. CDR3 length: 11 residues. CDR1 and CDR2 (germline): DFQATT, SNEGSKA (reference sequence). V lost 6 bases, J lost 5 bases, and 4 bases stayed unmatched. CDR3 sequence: CSATDRDEQYF. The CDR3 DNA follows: TGCAGTGCGACCGACAGGGACGAGCAGTACTTC.

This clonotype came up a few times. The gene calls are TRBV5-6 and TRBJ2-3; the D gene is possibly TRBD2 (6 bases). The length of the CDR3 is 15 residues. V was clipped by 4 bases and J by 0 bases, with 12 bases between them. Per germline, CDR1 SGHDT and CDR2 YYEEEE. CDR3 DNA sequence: TGTGCCAGCAGCCCGGGACTGCATAGCACAGATACGCAGTATTTT. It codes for CASSPGLHSTDTQYF. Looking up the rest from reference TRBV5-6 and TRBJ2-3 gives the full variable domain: DAGVTQSPTHLIKTRGQQVTLRCSPKSGHDTVSWYQQALGQGPQFIFQYYEEEERQRGNFPDRFSGHQFPNYSSELNVNALLLGDSALYLCASSPGLHSTDTQYFGPGTRLTVL.

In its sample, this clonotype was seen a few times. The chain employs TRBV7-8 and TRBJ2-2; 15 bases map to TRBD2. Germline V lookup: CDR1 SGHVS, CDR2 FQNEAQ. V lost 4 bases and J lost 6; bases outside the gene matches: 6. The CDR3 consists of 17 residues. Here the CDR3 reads CASSYRTSGRAAGELFF. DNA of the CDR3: TGTGCCAGCAGCTATCGGACTAGCGGGAGGGCCGCCGGGGAGCTGTTTTTT.

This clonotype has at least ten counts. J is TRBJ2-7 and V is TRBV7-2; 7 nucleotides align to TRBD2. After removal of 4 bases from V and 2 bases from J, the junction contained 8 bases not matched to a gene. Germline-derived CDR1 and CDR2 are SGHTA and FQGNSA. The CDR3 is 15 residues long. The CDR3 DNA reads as TGTGCCAGCAGCTACGACGGACTAGGGACCTACGAGCAGTACTTC. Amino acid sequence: CASSYDGLGTYEQYF.

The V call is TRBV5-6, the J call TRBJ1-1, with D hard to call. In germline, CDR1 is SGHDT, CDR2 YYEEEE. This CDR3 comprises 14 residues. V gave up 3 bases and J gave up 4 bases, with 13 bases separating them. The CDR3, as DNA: TGTGCCAGCAGCTGGACCGGGCCGAGCACTGAAGCTTTCTTT. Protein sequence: CASSWTGPSTEAFF.

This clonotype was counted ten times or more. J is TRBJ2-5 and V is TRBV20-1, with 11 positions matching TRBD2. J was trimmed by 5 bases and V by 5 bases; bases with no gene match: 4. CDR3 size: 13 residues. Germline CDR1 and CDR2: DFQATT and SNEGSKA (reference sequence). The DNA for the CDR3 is TGCAGTGCTGGACTAGCGGGCTTGGAGACCCAGTACTTC. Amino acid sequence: CSAGLAGLETQYF.

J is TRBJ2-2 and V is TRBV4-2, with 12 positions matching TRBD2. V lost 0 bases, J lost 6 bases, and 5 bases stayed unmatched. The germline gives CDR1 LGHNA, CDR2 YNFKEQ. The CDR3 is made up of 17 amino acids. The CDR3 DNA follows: TGTGCCAGCAGCCAAGATGGGCTAGCGGGAGGGCCCGGGGAGCTGTTTTTT. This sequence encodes CASSQDGLAGGPGELFF.

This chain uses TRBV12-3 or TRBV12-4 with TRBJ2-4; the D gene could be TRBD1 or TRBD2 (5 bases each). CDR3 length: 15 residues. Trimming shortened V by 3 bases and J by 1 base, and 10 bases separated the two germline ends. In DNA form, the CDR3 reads TGTGCCAGCAGTTTCAGGGACGGGGCCAAAAACATTCAGTACTTC. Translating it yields CASSFRDGAKNIQYF.

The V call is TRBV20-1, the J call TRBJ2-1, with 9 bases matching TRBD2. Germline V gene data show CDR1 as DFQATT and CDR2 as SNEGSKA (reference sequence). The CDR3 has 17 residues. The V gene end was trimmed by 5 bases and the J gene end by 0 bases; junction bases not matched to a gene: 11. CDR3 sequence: CSAGELAGTSSYNEQFF. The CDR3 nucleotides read TGCAGTGCTGGGGAACTAGCGGGTACAAGCTCCTACAATGAGCAGTTCTTC.

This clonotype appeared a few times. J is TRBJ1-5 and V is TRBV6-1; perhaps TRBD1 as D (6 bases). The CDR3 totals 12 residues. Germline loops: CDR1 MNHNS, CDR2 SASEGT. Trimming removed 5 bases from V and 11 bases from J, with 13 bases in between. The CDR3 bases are TGTGCCAGCAGTACCTACAGGGCAGCCCAGCATTTT. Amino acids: CASSTYRAAQHF.

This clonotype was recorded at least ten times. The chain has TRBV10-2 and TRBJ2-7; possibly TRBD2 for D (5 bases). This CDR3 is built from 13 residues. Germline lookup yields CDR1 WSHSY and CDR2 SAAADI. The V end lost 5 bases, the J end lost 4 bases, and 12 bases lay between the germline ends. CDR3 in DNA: TGCGCCAGCAGTTCAGCGGAGAAGTACGAGCAGTACTTC. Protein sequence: CASSSAEKYEQYF.

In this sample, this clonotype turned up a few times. This chain's CDR3 is CASSFAAEQYV. CDR3 bases: TGTGCCAGCAGTTTTGCGGCCGAGCAGTACGTC. The J gene is TRBJ2-7, the V gene TRBV28; D is unclear. The germline V gene encodes CDR1 MDHEN and CDR2 SYDVKM. V lost 3 bases to trimming and J lost 6 bases, with 6 bases between them. There are 11 residues in the CDR3.